The clone carrying this T cell receptor (beta chain) is termed medium-sized (0.01 to 0.1%). Each mixed lymphocyte reaction held around 200,000 CFSE-labeled responders and around 200,000 irradiated violet-dye-labeled stimulators. The source of the sample is a study of graft-versus-host responses after intestinal transplantation. Study as a whole: Recipients had transplants, and these were multivisceral, liver-intestinal, or isolated intestinal.

Germline CDR1 LGHNA, CDR2 YSLEER. The germline V and J ends were trimmed by 9 bases and 0 bases, with 11 bases remaining between them. The CDR3 is 13 amino acids. TCRdb's table, derived via immunoSEQ multiplex PCR, lists solely in-frame clones and lacks some. The data hold around 5,100 clones, with 25% to 30% observed a single time. The sample consisted of alloreactive CD8+ T cells from a mixed lymphocyte reaction culture, taken before transplantation. Regarding subset: CFSE-low proliferating T cells sorted from approximately six-day pre-transplant mixed lymphocyte reaction (GvH or HvG direction). The chain employs TRBV4-3 and TRBJ2-5, with D unclear. The clonotype was recovered from a human patient who was an organ donor for intestinal transplantation. CDR3 in amino acids: CASADSYQETQYF. The CDR3 bases are TGCGCCAGTGCTGACTCGTACCAAGAGACCCAGTACTTC.